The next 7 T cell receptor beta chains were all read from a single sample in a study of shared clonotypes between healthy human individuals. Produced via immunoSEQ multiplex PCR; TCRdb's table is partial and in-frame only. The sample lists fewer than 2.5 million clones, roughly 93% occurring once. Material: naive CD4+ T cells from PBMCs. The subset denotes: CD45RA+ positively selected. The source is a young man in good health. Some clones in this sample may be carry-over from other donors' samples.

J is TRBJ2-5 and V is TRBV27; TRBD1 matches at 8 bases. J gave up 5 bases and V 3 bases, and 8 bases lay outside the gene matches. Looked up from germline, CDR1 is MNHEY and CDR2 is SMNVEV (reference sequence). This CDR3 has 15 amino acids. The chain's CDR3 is CASSFQGAFMETQYF. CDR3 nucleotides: TGTGCCAGCAGTTTTCAGGGGGCGTTTATGGAGACCCAGTACTTC.

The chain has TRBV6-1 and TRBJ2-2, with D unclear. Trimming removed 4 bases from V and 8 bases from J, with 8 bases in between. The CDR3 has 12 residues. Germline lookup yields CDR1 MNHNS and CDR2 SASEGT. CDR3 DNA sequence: TGTGCCAGCAGTGCTACCCCAGGGGAGCTGTTTTTT. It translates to CASSATPGELFF.

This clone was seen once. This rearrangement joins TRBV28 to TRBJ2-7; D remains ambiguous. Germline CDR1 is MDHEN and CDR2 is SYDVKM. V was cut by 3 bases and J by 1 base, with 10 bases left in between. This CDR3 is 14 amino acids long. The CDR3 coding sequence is TGTGCCAGCAGTTTTGCTGCATTATCCTACGAGCAGTACTTC. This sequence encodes CASSFAALSYEQYF. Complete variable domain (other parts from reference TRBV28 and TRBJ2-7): DVKVTQSSRYLVKRTGEKVFLECVQDMDHENMFWYRQDPGLGLRLIYFSYDVKMKEKGDIPEGYSVSREKKERFSLILESASTNQTSMYLCASSFAALSYEQYFGPGTRLTVT.

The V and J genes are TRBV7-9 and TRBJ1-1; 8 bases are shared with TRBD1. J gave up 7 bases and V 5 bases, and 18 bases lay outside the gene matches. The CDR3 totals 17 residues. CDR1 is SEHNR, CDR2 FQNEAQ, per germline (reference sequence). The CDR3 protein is CASSPPTGQGAPGEAFF. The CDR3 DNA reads TGTGCCAGCAGCCCACCTACGGGGCAGGGGGCCCCCGGTGAAGCTTTCTTT.

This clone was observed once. In nucleotides, the CDR3 is TGTGCCAGCAGCTTAGATGGGCAGGGGCTGGATACGCAGTATTTT. This sequence encodes CASSLDGQGLDTQYF. The V gene is TRBV11-3, the J gene TRBJ2-3; a possible D gene is TRBD1 (6 bases). The CDR3 spans 15 residues. Looked up from germline, CDR1 is SGHNT and CDR2 is YENEEA. V gave up 0 bases and J gave up 6 bases, with 13 bases separating them.

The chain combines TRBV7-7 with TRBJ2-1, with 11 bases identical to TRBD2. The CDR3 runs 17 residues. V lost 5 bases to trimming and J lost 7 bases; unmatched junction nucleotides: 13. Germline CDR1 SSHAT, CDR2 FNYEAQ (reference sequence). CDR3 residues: CASSKDSSGRALNEQFF. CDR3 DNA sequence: TGTGCCAGCAGCAAAGACAGTAGCGGGAGGGCCTTGAATGAGCAGTTCTTC.

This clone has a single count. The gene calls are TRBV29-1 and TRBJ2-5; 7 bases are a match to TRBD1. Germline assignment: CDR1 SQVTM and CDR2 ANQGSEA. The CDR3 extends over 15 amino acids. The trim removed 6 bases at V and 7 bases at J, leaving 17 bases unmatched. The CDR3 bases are TGCAGCGTCGGTGTCGACAGGGTCCCCGTTGGGACCCAGTACTTC. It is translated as CSVGVDRVPVGTQYF.